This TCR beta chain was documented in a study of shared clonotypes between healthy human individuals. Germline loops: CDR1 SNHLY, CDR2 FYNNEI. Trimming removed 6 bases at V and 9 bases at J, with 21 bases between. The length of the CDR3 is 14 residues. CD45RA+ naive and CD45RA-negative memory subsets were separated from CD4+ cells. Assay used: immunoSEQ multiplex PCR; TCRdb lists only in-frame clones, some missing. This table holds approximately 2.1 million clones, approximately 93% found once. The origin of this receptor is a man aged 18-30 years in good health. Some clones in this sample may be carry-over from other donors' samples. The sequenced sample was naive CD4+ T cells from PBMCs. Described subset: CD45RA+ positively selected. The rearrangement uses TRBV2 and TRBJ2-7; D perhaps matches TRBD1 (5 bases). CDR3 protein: CASSAQGIDQRQYF. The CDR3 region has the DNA TGTGCCAGCAGCGCCCAGGGAATAGACCAGCGGCAGTACTTC. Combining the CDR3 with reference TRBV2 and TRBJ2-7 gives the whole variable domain EPEVTQTPSHQVTQMGQEVILRCVPISNHLYFYWYRQILGQKVEFLVSFYNNEISEKSEIFDDQFSVERPDGSNFTLKIRSTKLEDSAMYFCASSAQGIDQRQYFGPGTRLTVT.